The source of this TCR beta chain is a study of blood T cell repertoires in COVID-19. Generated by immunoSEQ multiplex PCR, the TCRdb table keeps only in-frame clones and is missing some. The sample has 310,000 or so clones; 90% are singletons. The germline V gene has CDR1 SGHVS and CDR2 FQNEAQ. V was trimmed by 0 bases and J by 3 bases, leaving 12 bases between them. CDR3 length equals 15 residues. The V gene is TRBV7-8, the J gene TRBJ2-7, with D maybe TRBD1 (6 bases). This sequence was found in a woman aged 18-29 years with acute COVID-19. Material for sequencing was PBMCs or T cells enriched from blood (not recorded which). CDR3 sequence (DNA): TGTGCCAGCAGCTTAGCCCAAGGACAGAGCTACGAGCAGTACTTC. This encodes CASSLAQGQSYEQYF.